This TCR beta chain was found in a study of cytomegalovirus exposure and HLA in healthy donors. Study-wide context: Within the Caucasian-associated ancestry cluster were 81% of the 350 to 400 genotyped donors.

Germline values: CDR1 SGHNT, CDR2 YYREEE (reference sequence). The CDR3 is made up of 16 amino acids. With 3 bases clipped from V and 7 bases from J, the junction kept 13 bases outside the gene matches. Vbeta (60) and Jbeta (13) primers were used in the PCR. Authors' analysis steps: Later, about 80 million unique TCR beta chains were counted in an analysis, and some 10 million of them were shared. The assay was immunoSEQ multiplex PCR, and TCRdb's table has in-frame clones only and misses some. V and J calls and clone size are as listed in that table; D and trimming were resolved from the DNA. The data hold 150,000 to 200,000 clones, with 78% observed a single time.

The chain couples TRBV5-4 to TRBJ2-1, with 7 bases matching TRBD2. The origin of this receptor is a female donor in good health and CMV-seronegative. The sample comprised PBMCs. In DNA form, the CDR3 reads TGTGCCAGCAGCTCCGTGGCCGGGAGCGGGAATAATGAGCAGTTCTTC. It encodes CASSSVAGSGNNEQFF.